This T cell receptor (beta chain) was sequenced during a study of blood T cell repertoires in COVID-19. Study-wide context: Sites across the United States, Italy and Spain contributed samples from acute and convalescent COVID-19. Sources were T cells, B-cell-depleted T cells, or PBMCs; the material itself was cDNA or gDNA.

V lost 4 bases and J lost 6; bases outside the gene matches: 10. This CDR3 region has 17 residues. Germline CDR1 is SGHVS and CDR2 is FNYEAQ. Some clones are missing from TCRdb's copy, which holds only in-frame ones; the method was immunoSEQ multiplex PCR. In the table there are 68,000 or so clones, more than 60% of which are singletons. The sequence came from a woman aged 45-65 years with acute or convalescent COVID-19. The chain joins TRBV7-6 to TRBJ2-1, with TRBD2 matching over 12 bases. The sequenced material came from peripheral blood. Here the CDR3 DNA reads TGTGCCAGCAGCTCCAGACCCGGGACTAGCGGGTTCAATGAGCAGTTCTTC. Translating gives CASSSRPGTSGFNEQFF.